This record covers a single T cell receptor (beta chain). Using immunoSEQ multiplex PCR, the repertoire was profiled, and TCRdb retains in-frame clones only, with some absent. The top ten clones hold 4.9% of a sample with around 76,000 clones, just over 90% of them seen once. The data were obtained in a study of resident and recirculating memory T cells in vitiligo. CDR1 and CDR2 from the germline V gene are LGHNA and YNFKEQ. The CDR3 runs 17 residues. V lost 4 bases to trimming and J lost 4 bases; unmatched junction nucleotides: 13. Stability required unchanged lesions during the previous 6 months. The chain uses TRBV4-2 and TRBJ1-5, with TRBD1 identical over 7 bases. This clonotype was obtained from a male donor with vitiligo. The sample comprised blood. CDR3 loop: CASSPWGGTASNQPQHF. CDR3 DNA: TGTGCCAGCAGCCCCTGGGGCGGGACAGCTTCTAATCAGCCCCAGCATTTT.